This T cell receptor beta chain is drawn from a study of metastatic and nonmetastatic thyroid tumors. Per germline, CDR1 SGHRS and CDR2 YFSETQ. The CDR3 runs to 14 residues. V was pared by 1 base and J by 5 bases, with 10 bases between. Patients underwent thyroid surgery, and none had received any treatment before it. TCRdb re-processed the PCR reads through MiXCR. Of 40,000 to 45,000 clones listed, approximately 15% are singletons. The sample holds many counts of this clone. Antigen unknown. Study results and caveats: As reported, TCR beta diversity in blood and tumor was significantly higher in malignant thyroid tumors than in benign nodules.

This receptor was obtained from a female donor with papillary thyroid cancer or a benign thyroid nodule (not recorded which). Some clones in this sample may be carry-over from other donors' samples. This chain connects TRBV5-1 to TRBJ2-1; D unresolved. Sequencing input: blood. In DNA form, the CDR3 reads TGCGCCAGCAGCTTGTCGATACTGAACAATGAGCAGTTCTTC. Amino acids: CASSLSILNNEQFF. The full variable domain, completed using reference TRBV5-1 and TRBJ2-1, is KAGVTQTPRYLIKTRGQQVTLSCSPISGHRSVSWYQQTPGQGLQFLFEYFSETQRNKGNFPGRFSGRQFSNSRSEMNVSTLELGDSALYLCASSLSILNNEQFFGPGTRLTVL.